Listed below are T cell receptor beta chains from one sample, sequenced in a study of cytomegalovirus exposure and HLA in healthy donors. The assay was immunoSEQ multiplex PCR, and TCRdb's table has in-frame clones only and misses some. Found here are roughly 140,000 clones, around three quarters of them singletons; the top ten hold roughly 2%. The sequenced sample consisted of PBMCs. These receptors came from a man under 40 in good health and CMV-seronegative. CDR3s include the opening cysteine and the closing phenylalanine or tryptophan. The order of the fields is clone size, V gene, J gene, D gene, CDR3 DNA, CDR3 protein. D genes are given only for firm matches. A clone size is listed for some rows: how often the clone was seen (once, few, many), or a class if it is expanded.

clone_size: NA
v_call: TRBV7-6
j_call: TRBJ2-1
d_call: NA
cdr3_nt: TGTGCCAGCAGACTTGACAATGGACAGAAGGCCGACAATGAGCAGTTCTTC
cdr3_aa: CASRLDNGQKADNEQFF

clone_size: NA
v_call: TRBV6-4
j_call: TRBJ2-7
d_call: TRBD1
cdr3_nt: TGTGCCAGCAGTCGGACAGGGAGCTCCTACGAGCAGTACTTC
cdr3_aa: CASSRTGSSYEQYF

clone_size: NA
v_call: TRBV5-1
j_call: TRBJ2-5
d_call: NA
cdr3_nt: TGCGCCAGCAGTGCTTCAGGGGAAAGGGAGACCCAGTACTTC
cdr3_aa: CASSASGERETQYF

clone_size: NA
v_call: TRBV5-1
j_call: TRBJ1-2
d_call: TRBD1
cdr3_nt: TGCGCCAGCAGCACCAACCCTGGGACAGTCCGGCTGGGAGGCTACACCTTC
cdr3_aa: CASSTNPGTVRLGGYTF

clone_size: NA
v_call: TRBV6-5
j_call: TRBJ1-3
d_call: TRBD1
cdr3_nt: TGTGCCAGCAGTTTGACAGGGAGCTCTGGAAACACCATATATTTT
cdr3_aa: CASSLTGSSGNTIYF

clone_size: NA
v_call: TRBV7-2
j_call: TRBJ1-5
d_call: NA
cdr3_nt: TGTGCCAGCAGCTTAGAGGGGTCAGGGCGAACACAGCCCCAGCATTTT
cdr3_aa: CASSLEGSGRTQPQHF

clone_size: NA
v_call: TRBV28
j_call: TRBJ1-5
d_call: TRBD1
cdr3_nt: TGTGCCAGCAGACCCACCATCCGGGACAGGGGCAATCAGCCCCAGCATTTT
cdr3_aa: CASRPTIRDRGNQPQHF

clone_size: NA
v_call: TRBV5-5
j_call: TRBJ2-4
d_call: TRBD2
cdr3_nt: TGTGCCAGCAGCTTGGGGGTCGGGGGAGGGAGCTGGGACATTCAGTACTTC
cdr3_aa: CASSLGVGGGSWDIQYF

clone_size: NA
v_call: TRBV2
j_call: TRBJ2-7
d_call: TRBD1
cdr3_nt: TGTGCCAGCAGCGGGGACAGGGTGGTAAACGAGCAGTACTTC
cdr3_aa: CASSGDRVVNEQYF

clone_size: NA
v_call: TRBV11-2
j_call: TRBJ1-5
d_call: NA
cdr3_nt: TGTGCCAGCAGCTTATCCCGGGGAAGCAATCAGCCCCAGCATTTT
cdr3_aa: CASSLSRGSNQPQHF

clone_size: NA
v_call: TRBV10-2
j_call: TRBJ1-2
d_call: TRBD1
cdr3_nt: TGCGCCAGCAGTGGACTGGTTATCGGACAGGGGGCGTCTGGCTACACCTTC
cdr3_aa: CASSGLVIGQGASGYTF

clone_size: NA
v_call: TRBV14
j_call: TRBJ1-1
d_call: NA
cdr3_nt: TGTGCCAGCAGCCAATCTCCCGTAACACAGGTTTTGGACACTGAAGCTTTCTTT
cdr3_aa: CASSQSPVTQVLDTEAFF

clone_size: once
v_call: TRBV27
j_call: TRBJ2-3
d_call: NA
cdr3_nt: TGTGCCAGCAGTCCCTCGTGGGCCCTATTAGATACGCAGTATTTT
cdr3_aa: CASSPSWALLDTQYF

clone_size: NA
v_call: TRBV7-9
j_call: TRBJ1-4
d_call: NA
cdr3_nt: TGTGCCAGCAGTCGGCAGGGCGAGGAAAAACTGTTTTTT
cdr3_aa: CASSRQGEEKLFF

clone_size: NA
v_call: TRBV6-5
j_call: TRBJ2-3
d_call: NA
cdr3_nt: TGTGCCAGCAGTTCCGGGGTTGGAGATACGCAGTATTTT
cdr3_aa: CASSSGVGDTQYF

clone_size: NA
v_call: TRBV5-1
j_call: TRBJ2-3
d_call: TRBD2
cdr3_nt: TGCGCCAGCAGCTCGGGGGGGATTTCAGCGAACCCTAGCACAGATACGCAGTATTTT
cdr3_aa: CASSSGGISANPSTDTQYF

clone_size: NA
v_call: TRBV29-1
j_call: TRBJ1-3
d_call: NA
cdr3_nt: TGCAGCGTTGATATACTCAGCGTTGGAAACACCATATATTTT
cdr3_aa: CSVDILSVGNTIYF

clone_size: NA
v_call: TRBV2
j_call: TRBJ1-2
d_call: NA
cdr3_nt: TGTGCCGGGAGGGCAGGGATGTATGGCTACACCTTC
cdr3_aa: CAGRAGMYGYTF

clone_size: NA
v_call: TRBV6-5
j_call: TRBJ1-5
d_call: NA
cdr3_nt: TGTGCCAGCAGTTACTCGATGGCGGTCAATCAGCCCCAGCATTTT
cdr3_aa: CASSYSMAVNQPQHF

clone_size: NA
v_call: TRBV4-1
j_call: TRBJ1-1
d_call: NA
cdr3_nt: TGCGCCAGCAGCCAATTATGGGGCGAGAGCACTGAAGCTTTCTTT
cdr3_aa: CASSQLWGESTEAFF

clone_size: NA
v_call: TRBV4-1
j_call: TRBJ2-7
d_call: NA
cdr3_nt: TGCGCCAGCAGCCGAGGACAACAGGGTCCCTACGAGCAGTACTTC
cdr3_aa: CASSRGQQGPYEQYF

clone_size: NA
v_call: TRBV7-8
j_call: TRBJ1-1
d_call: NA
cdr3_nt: TGTGCCAGCAGCTCCGGGGTACAGCGTGAAGCTTTCTTT
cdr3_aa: CASSSGVQREAFF

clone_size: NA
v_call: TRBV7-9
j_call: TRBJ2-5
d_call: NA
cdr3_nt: TGTGCCAGCAGCTTTACGGGGGACCAAGAGACCCAGTACTTC
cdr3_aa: CASSFTGDQETQYF

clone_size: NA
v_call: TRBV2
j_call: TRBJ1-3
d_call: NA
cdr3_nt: TGTGCCAGCAGATCGGGGTTGGGAAACACCATATATTTT
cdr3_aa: CASRSGLGNTIYF

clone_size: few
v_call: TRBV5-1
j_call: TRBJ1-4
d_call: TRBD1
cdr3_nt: TGCGCCAGCAGCGCTACCGGGACAGGGGGCGAAAAACTGTTTTTT
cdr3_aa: CASSATGTGGEKLFF

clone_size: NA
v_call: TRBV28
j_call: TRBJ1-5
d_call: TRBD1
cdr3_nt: TGTGCCAGCAGTTCGACCAGACAGGGGGCTAATCAGCCCCAGCATTTT
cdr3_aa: CASSSTRQGANQPQHF

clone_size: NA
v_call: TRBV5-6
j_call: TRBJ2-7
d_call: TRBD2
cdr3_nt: TGTGCCAGCAGTCTAGCGGGGGGAAGCTACGAGCAGTACTTC
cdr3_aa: CASSLAGGSYEQYF

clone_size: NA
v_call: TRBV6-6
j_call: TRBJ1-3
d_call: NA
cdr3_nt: TGTGCCAGCAGCTCCCAAATACAGGGTAGTGGAAACACCATATATTTT
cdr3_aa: CASSSQIQGSGNTIYF

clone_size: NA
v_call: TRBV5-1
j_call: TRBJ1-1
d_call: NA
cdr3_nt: TGCGCCAGCAGCTTGGAGCAGGCAGGGGCTCCTTTCTTT
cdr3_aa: CASSLEQAGAPFF

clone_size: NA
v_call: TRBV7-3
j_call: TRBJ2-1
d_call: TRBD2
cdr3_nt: TGTGCCAGCAGCCGGACTAGCGGTTCCTACAATGAGCAGTTCTTC
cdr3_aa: CASSRTSGSYNEQFF

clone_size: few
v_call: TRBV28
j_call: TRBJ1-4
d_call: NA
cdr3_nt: TGTGCCAGCAGTGTAACTGGGGGCGCTTCTAATGAAAAACTGTTTTTT
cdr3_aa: CASSVTGGASNEKLFF

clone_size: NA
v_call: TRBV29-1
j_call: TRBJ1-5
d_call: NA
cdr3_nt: TGCAGCGTTGGAGGGAACCAAAATCAGCCCCAGCATTTT
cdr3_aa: CSVGGNQNQPQHF

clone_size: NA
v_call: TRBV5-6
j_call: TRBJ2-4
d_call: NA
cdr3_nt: TGTGCCAGCCGGGGACGGGGGGCGGGCAAAAACATTCAGTACTTC
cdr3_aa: CASRGRGAGKNIQYF

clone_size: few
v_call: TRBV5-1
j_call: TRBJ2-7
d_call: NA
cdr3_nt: TGCGCCAGCAGCTTGGAAAGCGGCTCCTACGAGCAGTACTTC
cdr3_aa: CASSLESGSYEQYF

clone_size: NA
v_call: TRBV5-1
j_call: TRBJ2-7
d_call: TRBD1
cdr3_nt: TGCGCCAGCAGCTTGGAAAAGGGGGCGTTTTTTTACGAGCAGTACTTC
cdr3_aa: CASSLEKGAFFYEQYF

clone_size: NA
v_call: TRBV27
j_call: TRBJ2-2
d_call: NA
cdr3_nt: TGTGCCAGCAGTTTGCGGACCGGGGAGCTGTTTTTT
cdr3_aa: CASSLRTGELFF

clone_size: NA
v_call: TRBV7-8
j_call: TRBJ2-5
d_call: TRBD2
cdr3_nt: TGTGCCAGCAGCCCAGGTCCCAGCGGGGGAGAGACCCAGTACTTC
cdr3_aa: CASSPGPSGGETQYF

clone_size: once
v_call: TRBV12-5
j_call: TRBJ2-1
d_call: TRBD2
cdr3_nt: TGTGCTAGTGGTTTGGTACTAGCGGGAGGGGGGCATGAGCAGTTCTTC
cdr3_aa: CASGLVLAGGGHEQFF

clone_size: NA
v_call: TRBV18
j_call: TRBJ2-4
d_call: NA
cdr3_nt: TGTGCCAGCTCACCACGCGTGGCCATAACCAGCGTAGCCAAAAACATTCAGTACTTC
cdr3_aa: CASSPRVAITSVAKNIQYF

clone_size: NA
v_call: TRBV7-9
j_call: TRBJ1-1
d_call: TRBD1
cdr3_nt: TGTGCCAGCGCAGGGGGCACTGAAGCTTTCTTT
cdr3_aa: CASAGGTEAFF

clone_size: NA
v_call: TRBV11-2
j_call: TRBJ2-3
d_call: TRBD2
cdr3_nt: TGTGCCAGCAGCTTAGGCACTAGCGGGGGATTGGCGCAGTATTTT
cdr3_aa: CASSLGTSGGLAQYF

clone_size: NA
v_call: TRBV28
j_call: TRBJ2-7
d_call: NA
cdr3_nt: TGTGCCAGCAGTTACCCGCCAGGGACCTACGAGCAGTACTTC
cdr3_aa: CASSYPPGTYEQYF

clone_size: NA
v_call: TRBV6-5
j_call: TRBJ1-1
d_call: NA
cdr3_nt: TGTGCCAGCAGTCGAACAGAGAACACTGAAGCTTTCTTT
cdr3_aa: CASSRTENTEAFF

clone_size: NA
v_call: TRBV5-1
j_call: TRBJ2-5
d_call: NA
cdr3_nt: TGCGCCAGCAGCGGGGACAACCAAGAGACCCAGTACTTC
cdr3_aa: CASSGDNQETQYF

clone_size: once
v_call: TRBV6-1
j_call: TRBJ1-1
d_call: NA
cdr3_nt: TGTGCCAGCAGTGAATGGGGTGCAGGGGCACAGAACACTGAAGCTTTCTTT
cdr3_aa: CASSEWGAGAQNTEAFF

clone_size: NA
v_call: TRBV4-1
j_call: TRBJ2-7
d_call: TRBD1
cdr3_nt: TGCGCCAGCAGCCGGGACAGGGATTACGAGCAGTACTTC
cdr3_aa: CASSRDRDYEQYF

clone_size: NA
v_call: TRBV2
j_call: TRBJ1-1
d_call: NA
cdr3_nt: TGTGCCAGCAGGGCAGGCCCTGAAGCTTTCTTT
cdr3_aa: CASRAGPEAFF

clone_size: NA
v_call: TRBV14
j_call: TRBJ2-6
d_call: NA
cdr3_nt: TGTGCCAGCAGCCAAGCCAGGGCGCTCTCTGGGGCCAACGTCCTGACTTTC
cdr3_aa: CASSQARALSGANVLTF

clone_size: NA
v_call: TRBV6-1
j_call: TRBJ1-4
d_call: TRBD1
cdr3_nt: TGTGCCAGCAGTGATCACAGGGGCGCGGGAGAAAAACTGTTTTTT
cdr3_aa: CASSDHRGAGEKLFF

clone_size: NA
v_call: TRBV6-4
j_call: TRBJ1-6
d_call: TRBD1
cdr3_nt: TGTGCCAGCAGTGATCAGGGGGGTAATTCACCCCTCCACTTT
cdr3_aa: CASSDQGGNSPLHF

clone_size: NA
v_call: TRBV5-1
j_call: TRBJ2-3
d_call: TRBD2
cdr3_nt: TGCGCCAGCAGCTTGGGACTAGCGGAGGACACAGATACGCAGTATTTT
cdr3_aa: CASSLGLAEDTDTQYF

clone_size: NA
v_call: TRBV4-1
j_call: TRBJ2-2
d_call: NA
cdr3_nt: TGCGCCAGCAGCCACGGCCCATCAGGGCGCGGCACCGGGGAGCTGTTTTTT
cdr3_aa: CASSHGPSGRGTGELFF

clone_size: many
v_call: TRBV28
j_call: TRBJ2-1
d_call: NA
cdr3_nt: TGTGCCAGCAGCCTTGTCCTAGCAGACTACAATGAGCAGTTCTTC
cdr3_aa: CASSLVLADYNEQFF

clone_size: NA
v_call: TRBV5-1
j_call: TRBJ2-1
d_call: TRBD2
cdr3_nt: TGCGCCAGCAGCGGACGGGGGCGGGAGGGGTCCAACAATGAGCAGTTCTTC
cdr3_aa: CASSGRGREGSNNEQFF